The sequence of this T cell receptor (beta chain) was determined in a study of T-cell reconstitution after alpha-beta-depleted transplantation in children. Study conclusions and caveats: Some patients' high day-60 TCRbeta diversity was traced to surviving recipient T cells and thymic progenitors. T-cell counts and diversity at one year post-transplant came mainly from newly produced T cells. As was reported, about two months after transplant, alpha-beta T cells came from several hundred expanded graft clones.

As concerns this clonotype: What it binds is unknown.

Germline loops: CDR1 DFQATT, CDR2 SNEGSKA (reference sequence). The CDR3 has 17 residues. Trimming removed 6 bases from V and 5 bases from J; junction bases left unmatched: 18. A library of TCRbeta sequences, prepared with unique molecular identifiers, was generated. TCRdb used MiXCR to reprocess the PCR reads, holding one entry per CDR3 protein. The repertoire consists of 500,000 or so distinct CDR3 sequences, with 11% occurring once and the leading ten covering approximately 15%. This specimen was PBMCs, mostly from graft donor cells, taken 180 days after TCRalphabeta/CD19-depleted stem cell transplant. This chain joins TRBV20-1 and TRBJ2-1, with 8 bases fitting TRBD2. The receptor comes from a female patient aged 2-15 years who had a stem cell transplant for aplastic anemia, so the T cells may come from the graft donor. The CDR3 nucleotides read TGCAGTGCCTTTAGCTCCGGCGGGCTAGCGGGTAACAATGAGCAGTTCTTC. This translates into CSAFSSGGLAGNNEQFF.